Following are 32 T cell receptor beta chains from one sample sequenced in a study of molecular identifiers for immune sequencing clone quantification. TCRdb reprocessed the PCR reads with MiXCR, giving one entry per CDR3 protein. Of 70,000 to 95,000 distinct CDR3 sequences listed, around 20% are singletons. The specimen was naive CD8+ T cells from blood, with Jurkat cell RNA spiked in. Subset: FACS-sorted CD8+CD4-CCR7+CD45RA+ naive T cells. These receptors were obtained from a human donor in good health. Some libraries in this study had Jurkat cell RNA spiked in.

On this clonotype itself: Since a much larger clone is just one base distant, this may be a read error. No conserved phenylalanine or tryptophan ends this CDR3, so it is likely a read error. The rearrangement uses TRBV19 and TRBJ1-3, with D uncertain. The CDR3 contains 14 residues. Germline-derived CDR1 and CDR2 are LNHDA and SQIVND (reference sequence). V lost 1 base, J lost 3 bases, and 7 bases lay in between. The CDR3 spells CASSIVLDGNTIYS. CDR3 nucleotides: TGTGCCAGTAGTATAGTCTTGGATGGAAACACCATATATTCT.

This clonotype was seen ten or more times. The V gene is TRBV4-1, the J gene TRBJ1-5; possible D gene TRBD1, 6 bases. There are 15 residues in the CDR3. CDR1 is MGHRA, CDR2 YSYEKL, per germline. Trimming left V 3 bases short and J 6 bases short, with 15 bases between. The CDR3 reads CASSHPWGQGQPQHF. The CDR3 DNA is TGCGCCAGCAGCCATCCTTGGGGGCAAGGTCAGCCCCAGCATTTT.

This clonotype has at least ten counts. J is TRBJ1-1 and V is TRBV7-9, with unresolved D. This CDR3 contains 17 residues. CDR1 and CDR2 from the germline V gene are SEHNR and FQNEAQ (reference sequence). Trimming stripped 3 bases from V and 0 bases from J, with 17 bases between. As DNA, the CDR3 is TGTGCCAGCAGCTTTCCCAGGCCGGCAACGTTGAACACTGAAGCTTTCTTT. It encodes CASSFPRPATLNTEAFF. The full variable domain, its missing parts supplied by reference TRBV7-9 and TRBJ1-1, is DTGVSQNPRHKITKRGQNVTFRCDPISEHNRLYWYRQTLGQGPEFLTYFQNEAQLEKSRLLSDRFSAERPKGSFSTLEIQRTEQGDSAMYLCASSFPRPATLNTEAFFGQGTRLTVV.

This clonotype has at least ten counts. The V gene is TRBV29-1, the J gene TRBJ2-3; 8 bases fit TRBD2. V dropped 7 bases and J dropped 1; count of bases not matched to a gene: 10. The CDR3 consists of 15 residues. CDR1 is SQVTM, CDR2 ANQGSEA, per germline. CDR3 protein: CSADLSGRGTDTQYF. The CDR3 coding sequence is TGCAGCGCTGACCTAAGCGGGAGAGGCACAGATACGCAGTATTTT.

This clonotype turned up a few times. A much larger clone differs from this one at a single base, so this may be a read error. The conserved phenylalanine or tryptophan is not found at the CDR3 terminus, so this likely reflects a read error. This chain links TRBV7-9 with TRBJ2-7; D unresolved. Trimming removed 5 bases from V and 5 bases from J, with 7 bases in between. CDR1 SEHNR and CDR2 FQNEAQ come from the germline V gene (reference sequence). This CDR3 region has 11 residues. The CDR3 region has the DNA TGTGCCAGCAGCCCAGGTGACGAGCAGTACTCC. This gives the protein CASSPGDEQYS.

As concerns this clonotype: This may stem from a read error, because a much larger clone lies one nucleotide away. This chain connects TRBV4-3 to TRBJ1-4; 9 bases agree with TRBD1. The CDR3 sequence is 16 residues long. Germline assignment: CDR1 LGHNA and CDR2 YSLEER. CDR3 in amino acids: CASSLSRQGGSERLFF. CDR3 nucleotides: TGCGCCAGCAGCCTTAGCCGACAGGGGGGAAGCGAAAGACTGTTTTTT.

The table lists this clonotype with a count of one. This sequence may be a read error, since a much larger clone differs from it by one base. J is TRBJ2-7 and V is TRBV7-9; a weak D match, TRBD2 (6 bases). There are 13 residues in the CDR3. Germline-derived CDR1 and CDR2 are SEHNR and FQNEAQ (reference sequence). This chain's CDR3 is CASNPGVSYEQCF. The DNA for the CDR3 is TGTGCCAGCAACCCGGGAGTCTCCTACGAGCAGTGCTTC. Full variable domain (rest looked up from reference TRBV7-9 and TRBJ2-7): DTGVSQNPRHKITKRGQNVTFRCDPISEHNRLYWYRQTLGQGPEFLTYFQNEAQLEKSRLLSDRFSAERPKGSFSTLEIQRTEQGDSAMYLCASNPGVSYEQCFGPGTRLTVT.

This clonotype has at least ten counts. The V and J genes are TRBV5-4 and TRBJ2-7; TRBD2 agrees at 11 bases. V was pared by 2 bases and J by 2 bases, with 3 bases of the junction left unmatched. CDR1 is SGHNT, CDR2 YYREEE, per germline (reference sequence). The CDR3 sequence is 15 residues long. The CDR3 nucleotides are TGTGCCAGCAGCTTTGGGACTAGCGGAGCCTACGAGCAGTACTTC. Its translation: CASSFGTSGAYEQYF.

This clonotype was detected ten times or more. V gene TRBV19 combines with J gene TRBJ2-7; TRBD1 might be the D (6 bases). V dropped 5 bases and J dropped 2 bases, with 10 bases sitting between them. CDR3 size: 13 residues. The germline V gene encodes CDR1 LNHDA and CDR2 SQIVND (reference sequence). The CDR3 protein is CASSAGETYEQYF. CDR3 nucleotides: TGTGCCAGTAGTGCAGGGGAAACCTACGAGCAGTACTTC. The variable domain in full, with the rest retrieved from reference TRBV19 and TRBJ2-7, is DGGITQSPKYLFRKEGQNVTLSCEQNLNHDAMYWYRQDPGQGLRLIYYSQIVNDFQKGDIAEGYSVSREKKESFPLTVTSAQKNPTAFYLCASSAGETYEQYFGPGTRLTVT.

Many counts were recorded for this clonotype. The J gene is TRBJ2-3, the V gene TRBV20-1; TRBD2 agrees at 8 bases. Germline V gene sequence: CDR1 DFQATT, CDR2 SNEGSKA (reference sequence). V gave up 0 bases and J gave up 6 bases; unmatched junction bases: 8. The CDR3 extends over 15 amino acids. The CDR3 loop reads CSARDFSGVTDTQYF. CDR3 sequence (DNA): TGCAGTGCTAGAGATTTTAGCGGGGTGACGGATACGCAGTATTTT.

Comment on this clonotype: A much larger clone lies one base from this, so it may be a read error. The chain carries TRBV27 and TRBJ2-3, with a tentative D call TRBD2 (6 bases). Germline V gene data show CDR1 as MNHEY and CDR2 as SMNVEV (reference sequence). The V end lost 0 bases, the J end lost 8 bases, and 24 bases lay between the germline ends. CDR3 length equals 18 residues. Written as DNA, the CDR3 is TGTGCCAGCAGTTTATCCCCCCGCGATGGGGGGAAGTCGGGTACGCAGTATTTT. Protein sequence: CASSLSPRDGGKSGTQYF.

This clonotype was seen at least ten times. This chain uses TRBV6-5 with TRBJ1-1, with no clear D. V gave up 1 base and J gave up 3 bases, with 6 bases separating them. The germline V gene encodes CDR1 MNHEY and CDR2 SVGAGI. The CDR3 runs to 13 residues. CDR3 region: CASSYLQDTEAFF. DNA for the CDR3: TGTGCCAGCAGTTACTTGCAGGACACTGAAGCTTTCTTT.

This clonotype was detected many times. The chain combines TRBV30 with TRBJ2-1; D may be TRBD1 (6 bases). This CDR3 is 13 amino acids long. Deletions cut 0 bases from V and 9 bases from J, with 12 bases between. Germline values: CDR1 GTSNPN, CDR2 SVGIG (reference sequence). This chain's CDR3 is CAWSVLGGSEQFF. The CDR3 DNA reads as TGTGCCTGGAGTGTACTTGGGGGCAGTGAGCAGTTCTTC.

This clonotype was seen a handful of times. This may arise from a read error, as a much more abundant clone is one base away. The genes are TRBV19 and TRBJ2-2; D not resolved. CDR3 size: 15 residues. Germline loops: CDR1 LNHDA, CDR2 SQIVND (reference sequence). With 10 bases removed from V and 1 base from J, the gap between germline ends came to 16 bases. Written as DNA, the CDR3 is TGTGCCACTAAGGCGGCGGCCAGGAACACCGGGGAGCTGTTTTTT. Encoded protein: CATKAAARNTGELFF. Full variable domain (outside the CDR3, taken from reference TRBV19 and TRBJ2-2): DGGITQSPKYLFRKEGQNVTLSCEQNLNHDAMYWYRQDPGQGLRLIYYSQIVNDFQKGDIAEGYSVSREKKESFPLTVTSAQKNPTAFYLCATKAAARNTGELFFGEGSRLTVL.

This clonotype has at least ten counts. This chain connects TRBV5-6 to TRBJ2-1; D possibly corresponds to TRBD1 (5 bases). The CDR3 loop spans 17 amino acids. Germline-derived CDR1 and CDR2 are SGHDT and YYEEEE. Trimming left V 0 bases short and J 0 bases short, with 13 bases between. CDR3 amino acids: CASSLGGAASSYNEQFF. CDR3 in DNA: TGTGCCAGCAGCTTGGGGGGCGCCGCCAGCTCCTACAATGAGCAGTTCTTC.

Notes on this clonotype: This may be a read error: a much more frequent sequence differs by one nucleotide. This rearrangement joins TRBV20-1 to TRBJ2-7; 13 nucleotides line up with TRBD2. Germline CDR1 DFQATT, CDR2 SNEGSKA (reference sequence). The CDR3 has 14 amino acids. J was trimmed by 4 bases and V by 6 bases; bases with no gene match: 6. The CDR3 coding sequence is TGCAGTGCCACAGGACTAGCGGGAGATTACGAGCAGTACTTC. It yields the protein CSATGLAGDYEQYF.

This clonotype appeared many times. V gene TRBV11-2 combines with J gene TRBJ1-6, with D possibly TRBD1 on 6 matching bases. V lost 1 base and J lost 0, with 16 bases in between. Germline V CDR1 and CDR2: SGHAT, FQNNGV. This CDR3 is 19 amino acids long. The CDR3 spells CASSLVPWTDSSYNSPLHF. In nucleotides, the CDR3 is TGTGCCAGCAGCTTAGTACCGTGGACAGATAGCTCCTATAATTCACCCCTCCACTTT.

This clonotype was counted many times. The chain recombines TRBV7-9 with TRBJ2-3; D may be TRBD2 (5 bases). Germline V gene sequence: CDR1 SEHNR, CDR2 FQNEAQ (reference sequence). This CDR3 contains 14 residues. Deletions cut 4 bases from V and 4 bases from J, with 12 bases between. Here the CDR3 reads CASSSRGGSDTQYF. CDR3 bases: TGTGCCAGCAGCTCACGGGGTGGGTCAGATACGCAGTATTTT.

Note on this clonotype: A clone one base away is much larger, so this may be a read error. The missing conserved phenylalanine or tryptophan at the end of this CDR3 makes a read error likely. CDR3 in DNA: TGTGCCAGCAGTCTCACGTCCCCCCAGGCGTACGAGCAGTACTCC. It codes for CASSLTSPQAYEQYS. The rearrangement links TRBV27 to TRBJ2-7, with D unclear. The CDR3 has 15 residues. The germline V gene has CDR1 MNHEY and CDR2 SMNVEV (reference sequence). The ends were cut back, 5 bases at V and 4 bases at J, with 18 bases in the middle.

A note on this clonotype: The CDR3 ends on some other residue instead of the conserved phenylalanine or tryptophan, so this is likely a read error. The V and J genes are TRBV13 and TRBJ2-2; D is possibly TRBD1 (7 bases). The germline CDR1 and CDR2 sequences are PRHDT and FYEKMQ (reference sequence). This CDR3 is built from 14 residues. Trimming cost V 5 bases and J 4 bases, with 11 bases left between them. This CDR3 is CASSIRGATGELFY. In DNA, the CDR3 is TGTGCCAGCAGCATCAGGGGGGCCACCGGGGAGCTGTTTTAT.

This clonotype has at least ten counts. The chain combines TRBV7-9 with TRBJ1-1, with D unresolved. CDR3 length: 13 amino acids. In germline, CDR1 is SEHNR, CDR2 FQNEAQ (reference sequence). V dropped 7 bases and J dropped 2 bases, with 11 bases sitting between them. CDR3 DNA sequence: TGTGCCAGCACCGAGTGGGATAACACTGAAGCTTTCTTT. Translated: CASTEWDNTEAFF.

This clonotype was recorded many times. The chain's CDR3 is CASSLDWQGVGNTIYF. The CDR3 DNA sequence: TGTGCCAGCAGCTTAGACTGGCAGGGTGTTGGAAACACCATATATTTT. The rearrangement links TRBV7-2 to TRBJ1-3; perhaps TRBD1 as D (5 bases). In germline, CDR1 is SGHTA, CDR2 FQGNSA. Trimming took off 1 base at V and 3 bases at J, with 13 bases between the two ends. The CDR3 contains 16 residues.

In its sample, this clonotype was seen many times. CDR3 coding DNA: TGTGCCAGCAGTTTATCGAGAGGGGGCACTGAAGCTTTCTTT. It encodes CASSLSRGGTEAFF. The chain employs TRBV27 and TRBJ1-1; possible D gene TRBD1, 6 bases. Trimming took 0 bases from V and 4 from J, leaving 9 bases between them. This CDR3 contains 14 residues. Germline assignment: CDR1 MNHEY and CDR2 SMNVEV (reference sequence).

This clonotype was seen at least ten times. This chain uses TRBV7-6 with TRBJ2-3, with 9 bases aligning to TRBD2. Looked up from germline, CDR1 is SGHVS and CDR2 is FNYEAQ. The CDR3 covers 18 residues. Trimming took 0 bases from V and 3 from J; bases not matched to a gene: 10. The CDR3 DNA is TGTGCCAGCAGCTTAGCGTCTTACTCTAGCGGGACAACAGATACGCAGTATTTT. It is translated as CASSLASYSSGTTDTQYF. Together with reference TRBV7-6 and TRBJ2-3, the CDR3 gives the full variable domain: GAGVSQSPRYKVTKRGQDVALRCDPISGHVSLYWYRQALGQGPEFLTYFNYEAQQDKSGLPNDRFSAERPEGSISTLTIQRTEQRDSAMYRCASSLASYSSGTTDTQYFGPGTRLTVL.

This clonotype was recorded many times. The chain recombines TRBV7-9 with TRBJ1-4; 11 positions match TRBD1. The V gene end was trimmed by 3 bases and the J gene end by 5 bases; junction bases not matched to a gene: 11. The CDR3 has 18 residues. Germline V gene sequence: CDR1 SEHNR, CDR2 FQNEAQ (reference sequence). The CDR3 loop reads CASSLVPGQGGENEKLFF. CDR3 nucleotide sequence: TGTGCCAGCAGCTTGGTCCCGGGACAGGGGGGTGAGAATGAAAAACTGTTTTTT.

This clonotype was found many times. This CDR3 is CASSFGLAGVKETQYF. The CDR3 DNA is TGTGCCAGCAGTTTCGGACTAGCGGGAGTTAAAGAGACCCAGTACTTC. The chain has TRBV28 and TRBJ2-5; 13 nucleotides agree with TRBD2. The CDR3 has 16 amino acids. In germline, CDR1 is MDHEN, CDR2 SYDVKM. V dropped 3 bases and J dropped 3; count of bases not matched to a gene: 4.

This chain joins TRBV5-1 and TRBJ2-7, with TRBD1 matching 10 bases. Trimming cost V 4 bases and J 6 bases; bases outside gene matches: 4. Germline loops: CDR1 SGHRS, CDR2 YFSETQ. The CDR3 spans 13 residues. CDR3 nucleotide sequence: TGCGCCAGCAGCGTCGGGACAGGGGTCGAGCAGTACTTC. This gives the protein CASSVGTGVEQYF.

This clonotype was found a few times. This sequence joins TRBV5-1 and TRBJ2-7, with D unclear. The germline gives CDR1 SGHRS, CDR2 YFSETQ. CDR3 length: 13 residues. The germline V and J ends were trimmed by 5 bases and 4 bases, with 13 bases remaining between them. The chain's CDR3 is CASSLGLGYEQYF. As DNA, the CDR3 is TGCGCCAGCAGTCTTGGTCTGGGGTACGAGCAGTACTTC.

This clonotype was found a few times. Being one base from a much bigger clone, this may be a read error. The chain has TRBV7-2 and TRBJ2-7; no definite D call. Trimming stripped 4 bases from V and 2 bases from J, with 12 bases between. The CDR3 covers 14 residues. Germline V gene sequence: CDR1 SGHTA, CDR2 FQGNSA. The DNA for the CDR3 is TGTGCCAGCAGCTACTTCAGCAGCCCCTACGAGCAGTACTTC. This codes for CASSYFSSPYEQYF.

The table lists this clonotype with a count of one. This sequence may be a read error, since a much larger clone differs from it by one base. This chain uses TRBV19 with TRBJ2-1; D gene unclear. The CDR3 loop spans 13 amino acids. Germline V CDR1 and CDR2: LNHDA, SQIVND (reference sequence). V shed 4 bases and J shed 8 bases, with 12 bases lying between them. CDR3 residues: CASSNALADEQFF. The CDR3, as DNA: TGTGCCAGTAGTAACGCTTTGGCCGATGAGCAGTTCTTC.

With respect to this clonotype: Mismatch with germline at one junction end may stem from a read error. The chain uses TRBV29-1 and TRBJ2-3, with D hard to call. The CDR3 runs 12 residues. The germline V gene has CDR1 SQVTM and CDR2 ANQGSEA. CDR3 coding DNA: TGCAGCGTTGCGAACGGCACAGATATGCAGTATTTT. Encoded protein: CSVANGTDMQYF.

This clonotype appeared many times. The CDR3: CASSAPWGSPDTQYF. CDR3 nucleotide sequence: TGTGCCAGCAGCGCACCGTGGGGGTCTCCAGATACGCAGTATTTT. This sequence joins TRBV7-9 and TRBJ2-3; D could derive from TRBD1 or TRBD2 (5 bases each). This CDR3 comprises 15 residues. Germline V gives CDR1 SEHNR, CDR2 FQNEAQ (reference sequence). The V gene lost 5 bases and the J gene lost 4 bases, with 16 bases spanning the gap.